Shown below are 13 T cell receptor beta chains from a single sample sequenced in a study. TCRdb re-called the RT-PCR reads with MiXCR, one entry per CDR3 protein. The table records about 6,500 distinct CDR3 sequences, 91% of them present only once. Sequences were obtained from memory CD4+ T cells from blood. These receptors were taken from a female donor in good health, serving as a healthy control.

In the case of this clonotype: Since it is a stray read in a library aimed at alpha chains, this beta chain has a size that is not meaningful. This sequence joins TRBV6-2 or TRBV6-3 and TRBJ2-7, with D possibly TRBD2 on 5 matching bases. Per germline, CDR1 MNHEY and CDR2 SVGEGT. The length of the CDR3 is 13 residues. Trimming took off 7 bases at V and 1 base at J, with 11 bases between the two ends. CDR3 protein: CASTWTSSYEQYF. DNA of the CDR3: TGTGCCAGCACCTGGACTTCATCCTACGAGCAGTACTTC.

As concerns this clonotype: The library was built for alpha chains, so this beta chain is an off-target read and its size means little. The genes are TRBV7-3 and TRBJ1-6; no definite D call. The CDR3 covers 13 residues. The germline gives CDR1 SGHTA, CDR2 FQGTGA. Trimming left V 2 bases short and J 8 bases short, with 7 bases between. In DNA form, the CDR3 reads TGTGCCAGCAGCTTATGGATGGATTCACCCCTCCACTTT. Translating it yields CASSLWMDSPLHF.

In regard to this clonotype: The junction departs from germline at one end; a sequencing error may be responsible. The library was designed around alpha chains, so this beta chain is a stray read whose abundance carries little weight. The rearrangement links TRBV5-1 to TRBJ2-3; D might be TRBD2 (5 bases). Germline V gene lookup returns CDR1 SGHRS and CDR2 YFSETQ. The CDR3 runs to 14 residues. This CDR3 is CASSLPSGTDTQYF. The CDR3 DNA is TGCGCCAGCAGCTTGCCCAGCGGAACAGATACCCAGTATTTT.

To note about this clonotype: Found in a library prepared for alpha chains, this beta chain is an off-target read, and its abundance has little meaning. The chain employs TRBV20-1 and TRBJ1-1, with 8 bases that match TRBD1. Germline lookup yields CDR1 DFQATT and CDR2 SNEGSKA (reference sequence). With 6 bases clipped from V and 1 base from J, the junction kept 13 bases outside the gene matches. The CDR3 loop spans 16 amino acids. The CDR3 reads CSAPLGDRISNTEAFF. As DNA, the CDR3 is TGCAGTGCCCCACTAGGGGACAGGATATCGAACACTGAAGCTTTCTTT.

This clonotype was seen only a few times. Since it is a stray read in a library aimed at alpha chains, this beta chain has a size that is not meaningful. The V gene is TRBV20-1, the J gene TRBJ2-1, with D tentatively TRBD1 (6 bases). The CDR3 runs 14 residues. CDR1 is DFQATT, CDR2 SNEGSKA, per germline (reference sequence). V was trimmed by 4 bases and J by 8 bases, leaving 18 bases between them. CDR3 nucleotide sequence: TGCAGTGCTACGACAGGAACCTATTATGATGAGCAGTTCTTC. Protein sequence: CSATTGTYYDEQFF.

The table lists this clonotype with a count of one. This beta chain lies outside the target of a library built for alpha chains; its clone size means little. The chain combines TRBV20-1 with TRBJ2-2, with D possibly matching TRBD1 (5 bases). The germline CDR1 and CDR2 sequences are DFQATT and SNEGSKA (reference sequence). This CDR3 is 13 amino acids long. V lost 5 bases and J 2 bases, leaving 9 bases between the germline ends. The CDR3 DNA sequence: TGCAGTGCTGGACACCGCAACACCGGGGAGCTGTTTTTT. This translates into CSAGHRNTGELFF.

With regard to this clonotype: The size of this beta chain means little, since it is a stray read in a library made for alpha chains. V is TRBV7-9 and J is TRBJ2-1; 7 bases line up with TRBD2. Per germline, CDR1 SEHNR and CDR2 FQNEAQ (reference sequence). The length of the CDR3 is 20 residues. V was clipped by 3 bases and J by 0 bases; unmatched bases: 17. CDR3 residues: CASSFMVAQRAGLSYNEQFF. The CDR3 DNA is TGTGCCAGCAGCTTTATGGTTGCACAGAGAGCGGGACTCTCCTACAATGAGCAGTTCTTC.

About this clonotype itself: A library made for alpha chains picked up this beta chain off target, so its size means little. The rearrangement links TRBV20-1 to TRBJ2-3; possibly TRBD1 for D (7 bases). The V gene's germline CDR1 is DFQATT and CDR2 SNEGSKA (reference sequence). This CDR3 spans 13 amino acids. The V gene lost 5 bases and the J gene lost 2 bases, with 11 bases spanning the gap. This CDR3 reads CSAQGGNTDTQYF. The CDR3 DNA reads TGCAGTGCTCAGGGGGGAAACACAGATACGCAGTATTTT.

On this clonotype: Because the library targeted alpha chains, this beta chain is an off-target read whose size means little. This chain joins TRBV24-1 and TRBJ2-5, with 9 nucleotides matching TRBD2. V lost 4 bases, J lost 5 bases, and 4 bases stayed unmatched. The CDR3 covers 14 residues. Germline assignment: CDR1 KGHDR and CDR2 SFDVKD. CDR3 DNA sequence: TGTGCCACCAGTGACTACCTAGCGGGGGAGACCCAGTACTTC. Amino acids: CATSDYLAGETQYF.

On this clonotype: This beta chain slipped into a library made for alpha chains as a stray read, so its size is not meaningful. The chain couples TRBV12-3 or TRBV12-4 to TRBJ2-1, with 7 bases fitting TRBD1. The junction had 6 bases not matched to a gene; V was cut back by 3 bases and J by 7 bases. This CDR3 is built from 14 residues. The DNA of the CDR3 is TGTGCCAGCAGTTTCCGGACAGGCTGGAATGAGCAGTTCTTC. It translates to CASSFRTGWNEQFF.

This clonotype was recorded only once. Since the library was made to target alpha chains, this beta chain is a stray read and its abundance is not meaningful. The chain recombines TRBV29-1 with TRBJ2-1, with 7 bases matching TRBD2. CDR3 length: 13 amino acids. The V and J ends lost 7 bases and 5 bases, in that order; junction bases with no gene match: 8. The germline V gene has CDR1 SQVTM and CDR2 ANQGSEA. CDR3 region: CSATGLLNNEQFF. The CDR3 region has the DNA TGCAGCGCAACGGGACTACTAAACAATGAGCAGTTCTTC.

For this clonotype: This beta chain represents an off-target read in a library built for alpha chains; its size is of limited meaning. This rearrangement joins TRBV18 to TRBJ2-3; 13 nucleotides agree with TRBD2. In germline, CDR1 is KGHSH, CDR2 LQKENI. Losses at the gene ends were 7 bases for V and 5 bases for J; bases not matched to a gene: 6. The length of the CDR3 is 15 residues. DNA of the CDR3: TGTGCCAGCTTACCCCGGACTAGCGGGGGAGATACGCAGTATTTT. Translation: CASLPRTSGGDTQYF.

As regards this clonotype: The size of this beta chain means little, since it is a stray read in a library made for alpha chains. J is TRBJ1-2 and V is TRBV7-2; D call uncertain. V shed 1 base and J shed 4 bases, with 10 bases lying between them. The CDR3 is made up of 14 amino acids. Germline V CDR1 and CDR2: SGHTA, FQGNSA. The CDR3 protein is CASSLDDRGYGYTF. The CDR3 nucleotides read TGTGCCAGCAGCTTAGATGACCGGGGCTATGGCTACACCTTC.